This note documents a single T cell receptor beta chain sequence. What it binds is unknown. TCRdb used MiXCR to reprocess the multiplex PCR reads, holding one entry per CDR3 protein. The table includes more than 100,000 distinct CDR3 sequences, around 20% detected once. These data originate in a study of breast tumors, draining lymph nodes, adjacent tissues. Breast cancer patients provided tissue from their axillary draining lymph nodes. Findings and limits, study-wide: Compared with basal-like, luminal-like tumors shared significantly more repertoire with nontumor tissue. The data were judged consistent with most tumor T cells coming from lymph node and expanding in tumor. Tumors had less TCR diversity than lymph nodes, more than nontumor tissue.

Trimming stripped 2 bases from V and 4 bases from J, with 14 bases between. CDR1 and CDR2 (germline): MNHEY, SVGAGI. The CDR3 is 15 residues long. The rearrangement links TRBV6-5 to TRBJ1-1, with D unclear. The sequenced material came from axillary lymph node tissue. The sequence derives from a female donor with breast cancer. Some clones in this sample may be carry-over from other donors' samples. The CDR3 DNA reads TGTGCCAGCAGTTACCCAAGTACCCGCGGCACTGAAGCTTTCTTT. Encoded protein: CASSYPSTRGTEAFF.